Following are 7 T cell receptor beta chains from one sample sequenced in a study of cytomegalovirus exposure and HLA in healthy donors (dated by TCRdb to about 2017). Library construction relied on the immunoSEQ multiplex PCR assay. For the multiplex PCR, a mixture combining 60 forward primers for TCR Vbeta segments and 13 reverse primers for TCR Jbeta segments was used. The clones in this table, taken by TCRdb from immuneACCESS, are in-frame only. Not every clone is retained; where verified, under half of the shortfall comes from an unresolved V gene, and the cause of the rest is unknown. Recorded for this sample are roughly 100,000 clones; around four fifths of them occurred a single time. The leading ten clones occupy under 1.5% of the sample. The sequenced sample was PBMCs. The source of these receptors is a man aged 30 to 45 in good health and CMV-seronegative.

In DNA, the CDR3 is TGCGCCAGCAGCCCCCTCTTACTAGCGGGAGATGAGCAGTTCTTC. Encoded protein: CASSPLLLAGDEQFF. The chain carries TRBV4-3 and TRBJ2-1, with 11 bases aligning to TRBD2. Germline V gene sequence: CDR1 LGHNA, CDR2 YSLEER. The CDR3 is 15 amino acids. V was clipped by 4 bases and J by 8 bases; unmatched bases: 7.

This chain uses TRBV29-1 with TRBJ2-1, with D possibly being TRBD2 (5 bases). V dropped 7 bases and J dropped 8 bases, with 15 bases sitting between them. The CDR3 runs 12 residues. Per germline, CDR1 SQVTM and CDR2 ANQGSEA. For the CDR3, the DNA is TGCAGCGCTGAGCGGCAATCGGATGAGCAGTTCTTC. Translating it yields CSAERQSDEQFF.

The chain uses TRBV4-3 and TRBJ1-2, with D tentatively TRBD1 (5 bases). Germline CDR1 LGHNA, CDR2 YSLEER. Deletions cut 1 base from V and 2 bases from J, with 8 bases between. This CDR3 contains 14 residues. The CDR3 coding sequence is TGCGCCAGCAGCCAAGTGGAGGGGAACTATGGCTACACCTTC. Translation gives CASSQVEGNYGYTF.

The CDR3 DNA follows: TGCGCCAGCAGCCAAGACCCCAGCGCCCCCTACGAGCAGTACTTC. Its translation: CASSQDPSAPYEQYF. This chain joins TRBV4-3 and TRBJ2-7; D not certain. CDR3 size: 15 residues. Trimming pared 0 bases from V and 2 bases from J, leaving 11 bases between. Germline CDR1 is LGHNA and CDR2 is YSLEER.

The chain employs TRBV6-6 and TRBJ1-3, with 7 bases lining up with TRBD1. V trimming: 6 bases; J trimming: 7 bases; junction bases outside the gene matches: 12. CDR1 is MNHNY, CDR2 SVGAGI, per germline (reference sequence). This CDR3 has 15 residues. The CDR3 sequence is CASSQDGTVRNTIYF. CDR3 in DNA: TGTGCCAGCAGCCAAGACGGGACAGTCAGGAACACCATATATTTT.

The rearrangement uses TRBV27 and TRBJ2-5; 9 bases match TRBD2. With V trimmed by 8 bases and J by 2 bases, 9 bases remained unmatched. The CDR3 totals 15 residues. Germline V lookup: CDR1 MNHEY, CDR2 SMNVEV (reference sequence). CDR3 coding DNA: TGTGCCAGCGGCCCGACTAGCGGACCTCAAGAGACCCAGTACTTC. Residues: CASGPTSGPQETQYF.

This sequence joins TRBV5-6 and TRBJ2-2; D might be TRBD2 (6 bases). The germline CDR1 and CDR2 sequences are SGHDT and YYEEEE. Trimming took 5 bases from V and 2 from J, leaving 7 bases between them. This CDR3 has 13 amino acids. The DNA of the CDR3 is TGTGCCAGCAGGGGACTCAACACCGGGGAGCTGTTTTTT. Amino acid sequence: CASRGLNTGELFF.